The sequence of this T cell receptor (beta chain) was determined in a study of blood T cells in healthy people across ages. Trimming cost V 0 bases and J 4 bases, with 10 bases left between them. Germline V gene lookup returns CDR1 SGDLS and CDR2 YYNGEE. The CDR3 is 14 amino acids. Through a sample-barcoded 5' primer and a J-beta primer mix, a second PCR was run for roughly 7 to 12 cycles. At least 2.5 million CDR3-containing paired-end reads were obtained per sample. TCRdb re-called the 5' RACE reads through MiXCR, storing one row per CDR3 protein. The repertoire holds more than 500,000 distinct CDR3 sequences, with 27% as singletons. The sample was also reused in another study, on T cells of mothers and their children. That study adds: Per child, approximately 2.9 million TCR beta CDR3 reads were obtained, against over 9 million per mother.

The chain is built from TRBV9 and TRBJ1-2; a weak D match, TRBD1 (5 bases). The sequence was obtained from a boy between 2 and 10 years old in good health. The material sequenced was blood. The CDR3 nucleotides read TGTGCCAGCAGCGTAGTCGGGACTGCCTATGGCTACACCTTC. Amino acid sequence: CASSVVGTAYGYTF. Complete variable domain (other parts from reference TRBV9 and TRBJ1-2): DSGVTQTPKHLITATGQRVTLRCSPRSGDLSVYWYQQSLDQGLQFLIQYYNGEERAKGNILERFSAQQFPDLHSELNLSSLELGDSALYFCASSVVGTAYGYTFGSGTRLTVV.